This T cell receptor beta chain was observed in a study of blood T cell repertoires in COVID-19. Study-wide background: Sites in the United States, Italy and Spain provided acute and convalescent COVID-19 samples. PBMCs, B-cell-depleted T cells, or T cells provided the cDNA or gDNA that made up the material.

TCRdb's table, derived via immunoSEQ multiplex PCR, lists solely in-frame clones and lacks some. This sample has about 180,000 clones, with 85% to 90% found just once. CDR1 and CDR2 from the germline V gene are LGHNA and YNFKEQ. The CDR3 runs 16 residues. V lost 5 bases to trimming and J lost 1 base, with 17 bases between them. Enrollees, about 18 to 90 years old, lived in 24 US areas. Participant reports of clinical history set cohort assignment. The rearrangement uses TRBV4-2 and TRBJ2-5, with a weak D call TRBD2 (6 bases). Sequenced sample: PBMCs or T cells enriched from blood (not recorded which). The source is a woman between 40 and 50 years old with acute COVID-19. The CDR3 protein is CASSSDWVGGQETQYF. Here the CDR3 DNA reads TGTGCCAGCAGCTCCGACTGGGTGGGGGGCCAAGAGACCCAGTACTTC.